This TCR beta chain is drawn from a study of blood T cell repertoires in COVID-19. Across the study: COVID-19 samples collected from the United States, Italy and Spain covered acute and convalescent phases.

The CDR3 has 16 amino acids. The germline V gene encodes CDR1 SEHNR and CDR2 FQNEAQ (reference sequence). The J segment lost 3 bases and the V segment lost 4 bases, leaving 10 bases of the junction unmatched. Sequencing was performed with immunoSEQ multiplex PCR; in TCRdb, only in-frame clones are kept and a portion is missing. Of about 300,000 clones in the sample, about 87% are singletons; the top ten hold 6.3%. The rearrangement uses TRBV7-9 and TRBJ1-2, with TRBD1 matching over 8 bases. The TCR sequence derives from a woman in her fifties or sixties with COVID-19, enrolled during active disease. Sample: peripheral blood. CDR3 nucleotide sequence: TGTGCCAGCAGCTCGGGGGTCGGACAGGGCGACTATGGCTACACCTTC. It is translated as CASSSGVGQGDYGYTF.